The clone carrying this T cell receptor beta chain has a single count. Generated by immunoSEQ multiplex PCR, the TCRdb table keeps only in-frame clones and is missing some. The sample carries 96,000 or so clones, roughly four fifths recorded once. The data derive from a study of OX40 agonist ivuxolimab in advanced cancers. CDR3 length equals 14 residues. Trimming removed 3 bases at V and 1 base at J, with 10 bases between. CDR1 MGHDK and CDR2 SYGVNS come from the germline V gene. This clonotype was obtained from an adult with an advanced solid tumor such as melanoma, head and neck, liver or kidney cancer. The chain recombines TRBV25-1 with TRBJ2-7; a weak D match, TRBD1 (7 bases). The input for sequencing was CD4+ or CD8+ T cells sorted from blood, taken in a trial of the OX40 agonist ivuxolimab. The CDR3 region is CASSDPGGSYEQYF. CDR3 bases: TGTGCCAGCAGTGATCCAGGGGGGTCCTACGAGCAGTACTTC.